The T cell receptor beta chain under discussion was sequenced for a study of metastatic and nonmetastatic thyroid tumors. At the level of the study: For malignant and benign thyroid patients, tumor or nodule tissue and blood were the sources whose repertoires were compared.

Thyroid surgery took place with no prior treatment in any patient. Details on this clone: Its matching antigen is unknown.

The CDR3 length is 15 residues. CDR1 and CDR2 (germline): LNHDA, SQIVND (reference sequence). Trimming stripped 1 base from V and 4 bases from J, with 14 bases between. TCRdb re-clonotyped the PCR reads via MiXCR. The table has 7,500 to 9,000 clones, 23% seen once. General study results and limits: In both blood and tumor samples, TCR beta diversity was reported significantly higher for malignant than benign nodules.

The TCR sequence derives from a female donor with papillary thyroid cancer or a benign thyroid nodule (not recorded which). Some clones in this sample may be carry-over from other donors' samples. The sequenced sample was tumor tissue. The rearrangement uses TRBV19 and TRBJ2-7; possibly TRBD1 for D (7 bases). The CDR3 DNA sequence: TGTGCCAGTAGTATAGCAGGAGGGGGCAGATACGAGCAGTACTTC. Translating it yields CASSIAGGGRYEQYF.